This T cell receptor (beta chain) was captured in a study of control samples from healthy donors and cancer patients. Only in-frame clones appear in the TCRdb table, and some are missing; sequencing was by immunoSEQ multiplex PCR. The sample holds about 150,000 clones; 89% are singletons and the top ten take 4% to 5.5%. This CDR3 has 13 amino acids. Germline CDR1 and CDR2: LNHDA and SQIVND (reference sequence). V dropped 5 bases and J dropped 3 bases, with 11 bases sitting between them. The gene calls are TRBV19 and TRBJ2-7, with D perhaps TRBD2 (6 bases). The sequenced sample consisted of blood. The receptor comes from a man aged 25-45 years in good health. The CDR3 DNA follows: TGTGCCAGTAGTGGACCGGGAGTCTACGAGCAGTACTTC. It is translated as CASSGPGVYEQYF.